The rows below give T cell receptor beta chains drawn from one sample of a study of T cells in Graves' hyperthyroidism and ophthalmopathy. TCRdb processed the multiplex PCR reads anew with MiXCR; each CDR3 protein has one entry. The sample records roughly 350,000 distinct CDR3 sequences, roughly 13% being singletons. Specimen: blood. All receptors derive from a woman aged 40 to 49 with Graves' ophthalmopathy. The CDR3 runs from the conserved cysteine through the conserved F or W. D genes are given only for firm matches. Clone sizes are given selectively: once, few, many, or a class where the clone is expanded.

d_call j_call clone_size v_call cdr3_nt cdr3_aa
TRBD1 TRBJ1-5 many TRBV7-6 TGTGCCAGCAGCCCCGGGACAGGGTCGAATCAGCCCCAGCATTTT CASSPGTGSNQPQHF
TRBD1 TRBJ1-2 many TRBV19 TGTGCCAGTAGTATCGACAGGGGTTATGGCTACACCTTC CASSIDRGYGYTF
. TRBJ2-3 few TRBV9 TGTGCCAGCAGCGGATGGAGGGGGGGTTCGACAGATACGCAGTATTTT CASSGWRGGSTDTQYF
TRBD1 TRBJ1-2 . TRBV5-1 TGCGCCAGCACGGACAGGGAAGGTGGCTACACCTTC CASTDREGGYTF
TRBD1 TRBJ2-7 . TRBV2 TGTGCCAGCGGACAGGGGGTGAGCTCCTACGAGCAGTACTTC CASGQGVSSYEQYF
. TRBJ1-5 . TRBV2 TGTGCCAGCAGGAAGGGGGATCAGGGGTTTCAGCCCCAGCATTTT CASRKGDQGFQPQHF
. TRBJ2-1 many TRBV12-3/TRBV12-4 TGTGCCAGCAGTTTAAGGGGTGAGCAGTTCTTC CASSLRGEQFF
. TRBJ1-2 . TRBV27 TGTGCCAGCAGTTTGATTTATACCTCCGGCTATGGCTACACCTTC CASSLIYTSGYGYTF
. TRBJ1-1 few TRBV7-8 TGTGCCAGCAGCTTAACTTGGGGGCCACCGAACACTGAAGCTTTCTTT CASSLTWGPPNTEAFF
TRBD1 TRBJ1-1 few TRBV30 TGTGCCTGGAGTGATGGGAGGGGGCCCACTGAAGCTTTCTTT CAWSDGRGPTEAFF
. TRBJ2-3 . TRBV7-2 TGTGCCAGCAGCTTTGTGAGGTCAGATACGCAGTATTTT CASSFVRSDTQYF
TRBD2 TRBJ2-3 . TRBV4-1 TGCGCCAGCAGCCAAGAAGGACTAGCGGGGCAGTATTTT CASSQEGLAGQYF
TRBD1 TRBJ2-3 many TRBV28 TGTGCCAGCCACGATTACGGGACAGGGGTCACAGATACGCAGTATTTT CASHDYGTGVTDTQYF
. TRBJ2-1 once TRBV6-1 TGTGCCAGCAGTAGGGGTGGCGGGGCCCATGAGCAGTTCTTC CASSRGGGAHEQFF
. TRBJ2-3 many TRBV2 TGTGCCAGCAGCTGGGGATCAGATACGCAGTATTTT CASSWGSDTQYF
. TRBJ2-3 many TRBV7-8 TGTGCCAGCAGCTTAGCGGAGCAGTACGGAGATACGCAGTATTTT CASSLAEQYGDTQYF
. TRBJ1-5 many TRBV6-1 TGTGCCAGCGGCACTATCGGCAATCAGCCCCAGCATTTT CASGTIGNQPQHF
. TRBJ1-1 many TRBV20-1 TGCAGTGCTAGAGATTACGAAGGGCTGAGCACTGAAGCTTTCTTT CSARDYEGLSTEAFF
. TRBJ1-2 few TRBV5-1 TGCGCCAGCAAGGTAGGGACCTCTCTCTATGGCTACACCTTC CASKVGTSLYGYTF
. TRBJ1-2 . TRBV30 TGTGCCTGGGGCGGCGGCAGCTATGGCTACACCTTC CAWGGGSYGYTF
. TRBJ2-7 many TRBV12-3/TRBV12-4 TGTGCCAGCAGTTTAAGGTTCGAGCAGTACTTC CASSLRFEQYF
. TRBJ1-1 many TRBV27 TGTGCCAGCAGTTTATTTTGGGGCACTGAAGCTTTCTTT CASSLFWGTEAFF
. TRBJ2-5 many TRBV10-3 TGTGCCATCAGTGCACAAGAGACCCAGTACTTC CAISAQETQYF
TRBD2 TRBJ2-1 many TRBV11-2 TGTGCCAGCAGCTTACCTAGCGGGAGACATCAGTTCTTC CASSLPSGRHQFF
TRBD2 TRBJ2-7 many TRBV20-1 TGCAGTGCTAGAGAATGGACTAGCGGGAGCCCCTACGAGCAGTACTTC CSAREWTSGSPYEQYF
. TRBJ2-5 many TRBV28 TGTGCCAGCAGTTTATTCAAAGGGGGAAAGACCCAGTACTTC CASSLFKGGKTQYF
. TRBJ2-1 . TRBV5-4 TGTGCCAGCAGCTTGAGGATAGCGGACTACAATGAGCAGTTCTTC CASSLRIADYNEQFF
TRBD1 TRBJ2-7 few TRBV7-9 TGTGCCAGCAGCTTACTCAGGCCGGGACAGAAACAGGAGCAGTACTTC CASSLLRPGQKQEQYF
. TRBJ2-5 few TRBV19 TGTGCCAGTAGTATCGGGACACTGGAAGTTGAGACCCAGTACTTC CASSIGTLEVETQYF
. TRBJ1-5 many TRBV7-8 TGTGCCAGCAGCGCCGACAGGTCCCCCAATCAGCCCCAGCATTTT CASSADRSPNQPQHF
. TRBJ2-7 many TRBV12-3/TRBV12-4 TGTGCCAGCAGCCGAGGGGGGAGCTCCTACGAGCAGTACTTC CASSRGGSSYEQYF
. TRBJ2-3 many TRBV7-2 TGTGCCAGCAGCTTAGATCTGGGAACCGCAGATACGCAGTATTTT CASSLDLGTADTQYF
. TRBJ2-3 . TRBV9 TGTGCCAGCAGCCGGACCCCTGCTAGCACAGATACGCAGTATTTT CASSRTPASTDTQYF
. TRBJ2-1 few TRBV30 TGTGCCTGGACTACTGGAGGTGAGCAGTTCTTC CAWTTGGEQFF
. TRBJ2-7 many TRBV7-2 TGTGCCAGCAGCTTACCGAGTGCGGTGTGGAGCTCCTACGAGCAGTACTTC CASSLPSAVWSSYEQYF
TRBD1 TRBJ1-5 many TRBV7-2 TGTGCCAGCAGCACACAGGGGGGAGGGCAGCCCCAGCATTTT CASSTQGGGQPQHF
. TRBJ1-2 many TRBV11-2 TGTGCCAGCAGCTTAATTAGGTGGACGGAACTCAACTATGGCTACACCTTC CASSLIRWTELNYGYTF
. TRBJ2-7 many TRBV5-4 TGTGCCAGCAGCTTGCCTGGGAAGATCCCCTACGAGCAGTACTTC CASSLPGKIPYEQYF
. TRBJ2-7 . TRBV4-1 TGCGCCAGCAGCTACCAAGATTCCGGGGGACGGAGCGAGCAGTACTTC CASSYQDSGGRSEQYF
TRBD1 TRBJ2-1 . TRBV5-6 TGTGCCAGCAGCTTGCGTTCTGCGACAGGGGGCGAGGTGGGTAACAATGAGCAGTTCTTC CASSLRSATGGEVGNNEQFF
. TRBJ1-2 few TRBV7-9 TGTGCCAGCAGCTTAAGCAGCACTTTGTATGGCTACACCTTC CASSLSSTLYGYTF
. TRBJ1-5 many TRBV2 TGTGCCAGCAGGGGTGTCGATCAGCCCCAGCATTTT CASRGVDQPQHF
TRBD2 TRBJ2-1 many TRBV20-1 TGCAGTGCTAGGAAGACGGCGGGAGGATTTCAGCAGTTCTTC CSARKTAGGFQQFF
. TRBJ1-4 many TRBV27 TGTGCCAGCAGTTTCCTCACCCCGGACAAGAGGGAAAAACTGTTTTTT CASSFLTPDKREKLFF
TRBD1 TRBJ2-7 few TRBV11-3 TGTGCCAGCAGTTCTCGGACAGGGGACGATACCTACGAGCAGTACTTC CASSSRTGDDTYEQYF
TRBD1 TRBJ2-1 . TRBV7-9 TGTGCCAGCAGCCAGGGGGTAGATGAGCAGTTCTTC CASSQGVDEQFF
TRBD2 TRBJ2-7 many TRBV20-1 TGCAGTCCGCGGGAGGGCCCTGACGAGCAGTACTTC CSPREGPDEQYF
. TRBJ1-1 many TRBV7-2 TGTGCCAGCAGCACCTACCCCACAGTAATGAACACTGAAGCTTTCTTT CASSTYPTVMNTEAFF
. TRBJ2-3 . TRBV28 TGTGCCAGCAGATCCCATCGGTTCGGCGGGGCGGGCACAGATACGCAGTATTTT CASRSHRFGGAGTDTQYF
TRBD2 TRBJ2-1 . TRBV11-2 TGTGCCAGCAGCTTTCGCGGACTAGCGGGGGTTGGATACAATGAGCAGTTCTTC CASSFRGLAGVGYNEQFF
. TRBJ1-1 few TRBV20-1 TGCAGTGCTAGAATGGGGATGAACACTGAAGCTTTCTTT CSARMGMNTEAFF